This TCR beta chain was captured in a study of T cells after yellow fever vaccination. Germline V gene data show CDR1 as SGHRS and CDR2 as YFSETQ. Trimming at V came to 1 base and at J to 5 bases, leaving 1 base not matched to a gene. The CDR3 spans 15 residues. This clonotype was seen repeatedly, ten times or more. Its antigen remains unidentified. Broader study findings: Relatively few clonotypes were ones that appeared in both CD4 and CD8 compartments.

MiXCR, applied by TCRdb to the 5' RACE reads, yields one record per CDR3 protein. The sample contains roughly 240,000 distinct CDR3 sequences, 6.5% to 7.5% of which appear only once. The clonotype comes from a man aged 30-40 years who received the YFV17D yellow fever vaccine. The V gene is TRBV5-1, the J gene TRBJ2-2; 11 positions agree with TRBD2. The sequencing here drew on CD4+ T cells sorted from PBMCs, taken on the day of the yellow fever booster vaccination. The CDR3 reads CASSLTSGSTGELFF. The DNA for the CDR3 is TGCGCCAGCAGCTTGACTAGCGGGAGTACCGGGGAGCTGTTTTTT.